Following are 5 T cell receptor beta chains from one sample sequenced in a study of cytomegalovirus exposure and HLA in healthy donors. Both 60 Vbeta primers and 13 Jbeta primers went into the PCR. Sequencing was performed with immunoSEQ multiplex PCR; in TCRdb, only in-frame clones are kept and a portion is missing. This sample has fewer than 150,000 clones, with about 78% found just once. The sequenced sample consisted of PBMCs. These receptors all stem from a woman younger than 45 in good health and CMV-seropositive.

The V call is TRBV18, the J call TRBJ2-5; no definite D call. CDR1 and CDR2 (germline): KGHSH, LQKENI. V was cut by 9 bases and J by 2 bases, with 7 bases left in between. The CDR3 has 11 residues. CDR3 protein: CASRLQETQYF. CDR3 bases: TGTGCCAGTCGTCTTCAAGAGACCCAGTACTTC.

The chain joins TRBV5-4 to TRBJ2-3; TRBD1 matches 8 bases. CDR1 SGHNT and CDR2 YYREEE come from the germline V gene (reference sequence). J lost 4 bases, V lost 2 bases, and 9 bases had no gene match. This CDR3 spans 16 amino acids. The CDR3 spells CASSLDPGQVADTQYF. The CDR3, as DNA: TGTGCCAGCAGCTTAGACCCGGGACAGGTAGCAGATACGCAGTATTTT.

The chain carries TRBV2 and TRBJ2-3; 13 bases are a match to TRBD2. Germline V gene lookup returns CDR1 SNHLY and CDR2 FYNNEI. The CDR3 is 21 amino acids. The junction had 16 bases not matched to a gene; V was cut back by 2 bases and J by 2 bases. CDR3 region: CASSETPPTSGGAPDTDTQYF. For the CDR3, the DNA is TGTGCCAGCAGTGAAACACCCCCCACTAGCGGGGGGGCCCCCGACACAGATACGCAGTATTTT.

This chain links TRBV6-5 with TRBJ1-2; perhaps TRBD1 as D (6 bases). Germline V gene sequence: CDR1 MNHEY, CDR2 SVGAGI. This CDR3 is built from 12 residues. Between the trimmed V and J ends, which lost 10 bases and 8 bases, there was a span of 17 bases. The CDR3 spells CATHQGIRGYTF. The CDR3 nucleotides read TGTGCCACCCATCAGGGGATTCGGGGCTACACCTTC.

This clone showed up just a few times. The CDR3 loop is CASSDPPPGNEQFF. Written as DNA, the CDR3 is TGTGCCAGCAGTGACCCCCCACCAGGGAATGAGCAGTTCTTC. The chain is built from TRBV25-1 and TRBJ2-1; D possibly corresponds to TRBD1 (5 bases). The CDR3 sequence is 14 residues long. Per the germline V gene, CDR1 is MGHDK and CDR2 is SYGVNS. V dropped 3 bases and J dropped 7 bases, with 13 bases sitting between them.